The 23 T cell receptor beta chains below were found in one sample sequenced in a study of CD8+ T cells in alopecia areata. Isolated RNA was reverse transcribed into cDNA used as the sequencing template. The repertoire was sequenced with immunoSEQ multiplex PCR; TCRdb's copy has only in-frame clones and lacks some. This sample has 290,000 or so clones and no singletons, with more than 1% in the ten largest. Researchers sorted pooled cutaneous lymph node cells on the basis of CD4, CD8alpha, NKG2D, NKG2ACE and other markers. Sequenced: CD4+ T cells sorted from a lymph node. The receptors were sampled from a C3H/HeJ mouse with alopecia areata. MHC haplotype of the strain: H2-k.

This clone was counted between two and nine times. These gene names are mouse names. The sequenced fragment ends 4 residues before the CDR3 boundary, so the rest is inferred from the germline J gene. Other nucleotide sequences from this sample produce the same CDR3. The chain recombines TRBV19 with TRBJ1-2, with D hard to call. The CDR3 runs to 13 residues. The germline V gene has CDR1 FNHDT and CDR2 SITEND (reference sequence). Trimming took off 2 bases at V and 0 bases at J, with 5 bases between the two ends. The covered CDR3 bases are TGTGCCAGCAGTATTACAGCAAACTCC. It codes for CASSITANS. The entire CDR3 protein reads CASSITANSDYTF.

On this clone itself: Any gene name here is a mouse gene name. The read ends 4 residues early relative to the CDR3; the germline J gene fills the gap. The chain joins TRBV19 to TRBJ1-1; 7 nucleotides agree with TRBD1. Looked up from germline, CDR1 is FNHDT and CDR2 is SITEND (reference sequence). This CDR3 has 12 amino acids. CDR3: CASSIQGGEVFF. CDR3 DNA (partial): TGTGCCAGCAGTATACAGGGGGGA.

This clone was seen a few times. Genes and germline are mouse. Read sequence stops 4 residues before the CDR3 end, and the germline J gene provides the missing end. The V and J genes are TRBV17 and TRBJ2-7, with TRBD1 identical over 7 bases. The CDR3 has 13 amino acids. CDR1 and CDR2 (germline): MNHDT, YYDKIL. The covered CDR3 bases are TGTGCTAGCAGTACAGGGGGTAGGTAT. Encoded protein: CASSTGGRY. The complete CDR3 reads CASSTGGRYEQYF.

As concerns this clone: Mouse gene names apply. The read stops 4 residues short of the end of the CDR3; the missing end is completed from the germline J gene. This rearrangement joins TRBV19 to TRBJ2-4, with TRBD1 matching over 10 bases. The V and J ends lost 4 bases and 0 bases, in that order; junction bases with no gene match: 11. The CDR3 consists of 18 residues. In germline, CDR1 is FNHDT, CDR2 SITEND (reference sequence). CDR3 region: CASSHFRDRGTSQNTLYF. The DNA read from the CDR3 is TGTGCCAGCAGTCACTTCCGGGACAGGGGCACTAGTCAAAAC.

As to this clone: Mouse gene names apply. The read comes to an end 4 residues before the CDR3 does, leaving the germline J gene to fill in the end. This sequence joins TRBV13-1 and TRBJ2-2, with 8 bases matching TRBD2. Germline lookup yields CDR1 NSHNY and CDR2 SYGAGN. The J segment lost 5 bases and the V segment lost 0 bases, leaving 3 bases of the junction unmatched. The CDR3 is made up of 15 amino acids. Incomplete CDR3 DNA: TGTGCCAGCAGTGATGGGATGGGGGGGACCGGG. This translates into CASSDGMGGTG. The CDR3 as a whole reads CASSDGMGGTGQLYF.

This clone was found a few times. Mouse names are used for the genes. Coverage ceases 3 residues before the CDR3 finishes, and the germline J gene fills in the end. This chain connects TRBV17 to TRBJ1-6, with a weak D call TRBD1 (5 bases). TRBJ1-6 is identified as an open reading frame with a role that is uncertain. The CDR3 totals 15 residues. Germline CDR1 and CDR2: MNHDT and YYDKIL. The V end was cut by 0 bases, the J end by 9 bases, with 12 bases between. CDR3 region: CASSRDSGRSSPLYF. The part of the CDR3 DNA that was read is TGTGCTAGCAGTAGAGATTCAGGGAGGAGTTCGCCC.

This clone was seen only a few times. These gene names are mouse names. The observed sequence ends 4 residues before the CDR3 terminus, with the missing tail filled in from the germline J gene. This rearrangement joins TRBV14 to TRBJ2-5; tentatively, D is TRBD1 (6 bases). V lost 4 bases and J lost 0, with 12 bases in between. Germline V gives CDR1 SGHDT, CDR2 FRDEAV. The CDR3 sequence is 15 residues long. CDR3 sequence reads: CASSPKDSNQDTQYF. CDR3 DNA (partial): TGTGCCAGCAGTCCCAAGGACAGTAACCAAGAC.

Concerning this clone itself: The genes are named according to mouse. The read finishes 4 residues shy of the CDR3 end, and the germline J gene is used to complete it. The chain combines TRBV31 with TRBJ1-1, with a possible D match to TRBD1 (6 bases). V lost 7 bases and J lost 0, with 6 bases in between. Germline CDR1 is GKSSPN and CDR2 is SITVG. The CDR3 loop spans 11 amino acids. The covered CDR3 bases are TGTGCCTCAGGGGCAAACACA. It codes for CASGANT. In full, the CDR3 is CASGANTEVFF.

This clone was seen more than once but under ten times. Mouse names are used for the genes. The read stops 4 residues short of the end of the CDR3; the missing end is completed from the germline J gene. The chain has TRBV13-3 and TRBJ2-1; 7 positions match TRBD2. The V gene's germline CDR1 is NNHDY and CDR2 SYVADS. Trimming cost V 7 bases and J 4 bases; bases outside gene matches: 5. The CDR3 runs 13 residues. This chain's CDR3 is CASGGVFYAEQFF. CDR3 DNA (partial): TGTGCCAGCGGGGGGGTATTTTATGCT.

In the case of this clone: The gene names given are mouse names. Here the CDR3 reads CASSQEGQGYNYAEQFF. The sequenced CDR3 bases are TGTGCCAGCAGCCAAGAGGGACAGGGATATAACTATGCT. The rearrangement joins TRBV5 to TRBJ2-1, with 9 bases aligning to TRBD1. The read halts 4 residues ahead of the CDR3 end, with the missing end drawn from the germline J gene. The V and J ends lost 0 bases and 0 bases, in that order; junction bases with no gene match: 3. The V gene's germline CDR1 is LGHNA and CDR2 YNLKQL (reference sequence). There are 17 residues in the CDR3.

This clone was picked up a small number of times. The genes and germline here are from mouse. The CDR3 end is not reached by the read, which stops 4 residues before it; the germline J gene fills it in. V gene TRBV19 combines with J gene TRBJ2-7; 11 positions agree with TRBD1. CDR3 length: 14 amino acids. In germline, CDR1 is FNHDT, CDR2 SITEND (reference sequence). The part of the CDR3 DNA that was read is TGTGCCAGCAGTATCGGACAGGGGGCGGAT. It specifies CASSIGQGAD. The whole CDR3 sequence is CASSIGQGADEQYF. Full variable domain (remainder filled in from reference TRBV19 and TRBJ2-7): GGIITQTPKFLIGQEGQKLTLKCQQNFNHDTMYWYRQDSGKGLRLIYYSITENDLQKGDLSEGYDASREKKSSFSLTVTSAQKNEMAVFLCASSIGQGADEQYFGPGTRLTVL.

This clone came up a few times. Mouse germline and gene names are used. The CDR3 end is not reached by the read, which stops 4 residues before it; the germline J gene fills it in. The rearrangement links TRBV1 to TRBJ2-5; perhaps TRBD1 as D (5 bases). The germline CDR1 and CDR2 sequences are NSQYPW and LRSPGD (reference sequence). Trimming shortened V by 2 bases and J by 3 bases, and 6 bases separated the two germline ends. The CDR3 is made up of 13 amino acids. The CDR3 protein is CTCSARQQDTQYF. Partial CDR3 DNA: TGCACCTGCAGTGCAAGACAGCAAGAC.

Concerning this clone itself: The genes are named according to mouse. The read is 4 residues too short to cover the CDR3 end, so that end is filled in from the germline J gene. The sample holds other DNA sequences that translate to the same CDR3. V usage is TRBV19 and J usage is TRBJ1-1, with a weak D call TRBD1 (6 bases). Looked up from germline, CDR1 is FNHDT and CDR2 is SITEND (reference sequence). The CDR3 has 11 amino acids. The CDR3 bases that were read are TGTGCCAGCAGTGGACAGACA. Its translation is CASSGQT. The whole CDR3 sequence is CASSGQTEVFF. The entire variable domain, with the rest obtained from reference TRBV19 and TRBJ1-1, is as follows: GGIITQTPKFLIGQEGQKLTLKCQQNFNHDTMYWYRQDSGKGLRLIYYSITENDLQKGDLSEGYDASREKKSSFSLTVTSAQKNEMAVFLCASSGQTEVFFGKGTRLTVV.

This clone was counted a few times. Gene names denote mouse genes. The DNA ends 4 residues before the CDR3 does, and the rest of the CDR3 is filled in from the germline J gene. The chain joins TRBV1 to TRBJ1-1, with 8 nucleotides matching TRBD1. Germline CDR1 is NSQYPW and CDR2 is LRSPGD (reference sequence). This CDR3 contains 14 residues. Trimming removed 2 bases from V and 3 bases from J; junction bases left unmatched: 2. The CDR3 sequence is CTCSAQGAYTEVFF. The covered CDR3 bases are TGCACCTGCAGTGCACAGGGGGCGTACACA. The full variable domain, completed using reference TRBV1 and TRBJ1-1, is VTLLEQNPRWRLVPRGQAVNLRCILKNSQYPWMSWYQQDLQKQLQWLFTLRSPGDKEVKSLPGADYLATRVTDTELRLQVANMSQGRTLYCTCSAQGAYTEVFFGKGTRLTVV.

Comments on this clone: The germline and genes are mouse ones. The CDR3 end is not reached by the read, which stops 4 residues before it; the germline J gene fills it in. The genes are TRBV13-1 and TRBJ2-2; 10 nucleotides match TRBD1. The CDR3 sequence is 17 residues long. Unmatched junction bases numbered 4, after V lost 0 bases and J lost 2 bases. Germline lookup yields CDR1 NSHNY and CDR2 SYGAGN. The sequenced part of the CDR3 DNA is TGTGCCAGCAGTGATGCCGGGGGACAGGGGAACACCGGG. It translates to CASSDAGGQGNTG. In full, the CDR3 is CASSDAGGQGNTGQLYF.

This clone was counted many times. Mouse gene names apply. The CDR3 goes on 4 residues after the read ends, and that part is filled in from the germline J gene. The V call is TRBV13-1, the J call TRBJ2-3, with 12 bases aligning to TRBD1. Germline CDR1 and CDR2: NSHNY and SYGAGN. The CDR3 length is 15 residues. Unmatched junction bases numbered 2, after V lost 5 bases and J lost 1 base. Incomplete CDR3 DNA: TGTGCCAGCAGGGGACAGGGGGCAGGTGCAGAA. Its protein is CASRGQGAGAE. The whole CDR3 protein reads CASRGQGAGAETLYF.

This clone has a handful of counts. The genes are named according to mouse. The read ends 4 residues shy of where the CDR3 ends; the end is completed using the germline J gene. This specimen includes other DNA sequences encoding the same CDR3. V and J are TRBV13-3 and TRBJ2-2; no clear D gene. V lost 2 bases and J 1 base, leaving 6 bases between the germline ends. The CDR3 totals 14 residues. CDR1 and CDR2 from the germline V gene are NNHDY and SYVADS. CDR3 DNA, as far as it was read: TGTGCCAGCAGTGAGAGAGGAAACACCGGG. This translates into CASSERGNTG. The whole CDR3 region reads CASSERGNTGQLYF.

This clone has more than one count but fewer than ten. Mouse names are used for the genes. The CDR3 extends 4 residues past the end of the read, so its final part is completed from the germline J gene. The chain links TRBV5 to TRBJ2-1, with 8 nucleotides matching TRBD2. The CDR3 runs to 14 residues. Germline loops: CDR1 LGHNA, CDR2 YNLKQL (reference sequence). The CDR3 sequence is CASSQDAGGSEQFF. The sequenced CDR3 bases are TGTGCCAGCAGCCAAGACGCTGGGGGGTCT.

The table lists this clone with a few counts. The gene names given are mouse names. The read terminates 4 residues before the CDR3 end, so the remaining end is supplied by the germline J gene. The V and J genes are TRBV17 and TRBJ2-5, with D possibly TRBD1 on 6 matching bases. CDR3 length: 14 residues. CDR1 and CDR2 from the germline V gene are MNHDT and YYDKIL. V was shortened by 6 bases and J by 3 bases, with 13 bases between the two germline ends. CDR3 amino acids: CASRKDRKQDTQYF. The sequenced CDR3 bases are TGTGCTAGCAGAAAGGACAGAAAACAAGAC.

Points on this clone: Gene names refer to mouse genes. The read finishes 4 residues shy of the CDR3 end, and the germline J gene is used to complete it. The genes are TRBV13-1 and TRBJ2-7; TRBD1 might be the D (6 bases). The CDR3 loop spans 13 amino acids. The germline gives CDR1 NSHNY, CDR2 SYGAGN. CDR3 DNA, as far as it was read: TGTGCCAGCAGTGATGCAGGGGTAGAT. Its translation: CASSDAGVD. Given in full, the CDR3 is CASSDAGVDEQYF.

On this clone itself: Genes and germline are mouse. The read comes to an end 4 residues before the CDR3 does, leaving the germline J gene to fill in the end. The chain uses TRBV13-1 and TRBJ2-1; D unclear. The V gene's germline CDR1 is NSHNY and CDR2 SYGAGN. Between the trimmed V and J ends, which lost 5 bases and 0 bases, there was a span of 9 bases. The CDR3 has 14 amino acids. The covered CDR3 bases are TGTGCCAGCAGAAAATCAGATAACTATGCT. Translated, it gives CASRKSDNYA. The entire CDR3 reads CASRKSDNYAEQFF.

A remark on this clone: Gene names are mouse gene names. With the read ending 4 residues before the CDR3 end, the germline J gene is used to fill in that end. The chain couples TRBV13-3 to TRBJ1-2; TRBD1 might be the D (6 bases). Trimming cost V 6 bases and J 0 bases, with 9 bases left between them. The germline V gene has CDR1 NNHDY and CDR2 SYVADS. This CDR3 has 13 residues. CDR3 DNA, as far as it was read: TGTGCCAGCACGGACAGAGCAAACTCC. This gives the protein CASTDRANS. The entire CDR3 reads CASTDRANSDYTF.

Points on this clone: Gene names are mouse gene names. The read comes to an end 4 residues before the CDR3 does, leaving the germline J gene to fill in the end. The chain employs TRBV13-2 and TRBJ2-2; D is perhaps TRBD1 (6 bases). The V end lost 2 bases, the J end lost 3 bases, and 8 bases lay between the germline ends. Germline CDR1 is NNHNN and CDR2 is SYGAGS (reference sequence). The CDR3 runs 14 residues. CDR3 DNA (partial): TGTGCCAGCGGTGAACCAGGGGACACCGGG. This sequence encodes CASGEPGDTG. The complete CDR3 protein is CASGEPGDTGQLYF.